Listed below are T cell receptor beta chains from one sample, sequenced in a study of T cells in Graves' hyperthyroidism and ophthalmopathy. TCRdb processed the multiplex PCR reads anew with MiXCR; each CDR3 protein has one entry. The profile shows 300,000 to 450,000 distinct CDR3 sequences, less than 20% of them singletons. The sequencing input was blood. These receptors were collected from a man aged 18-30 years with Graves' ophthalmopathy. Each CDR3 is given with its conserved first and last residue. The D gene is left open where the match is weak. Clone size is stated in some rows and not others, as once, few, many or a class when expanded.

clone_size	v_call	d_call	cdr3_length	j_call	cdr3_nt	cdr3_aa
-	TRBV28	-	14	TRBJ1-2	TGTGCCAGCGCAATACCGAGCCCTCACCCTGGCTACACCTTC	CASAIPSPHPGYTF
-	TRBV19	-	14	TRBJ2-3	TGTGCCAGTAGCCCCACCTGGTCCACAGATACGCAGTATTTT	CASSPTWSTDTQYF
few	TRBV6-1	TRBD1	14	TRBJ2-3	TGTGCCAGCAGTCCCGACAGGGTGGGCGATACGCAGTATTTT	CASSPDRVGDTQYF
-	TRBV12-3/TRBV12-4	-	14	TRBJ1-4	TGTGCCAGCAGGCCCCGTACAACTAATGAAAAACTGTTTTTT	CASRPRTTNEKLFF
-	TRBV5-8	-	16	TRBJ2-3	TGTGCCAGCAGCGTAAAGGCCCCACTTCAAACAGATACGCAGTATTTT	CASSVKAPLQTDTQYF
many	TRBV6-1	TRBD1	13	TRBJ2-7	TGTGCCAGCAGAGGACAGGGATCCTACGAGCAGTACTTC	CASRGQGSYEQYF
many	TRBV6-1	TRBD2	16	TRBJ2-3	TGTGCCAGCAGTCCACTAGCGGGGGCCCTCACAGATACGCAGTATTTT	CASSPLAGALTDTQYF
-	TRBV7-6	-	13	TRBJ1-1	TGTGCCAGCAGGAGGGCCCTGAACACTGAAGCTTTCTTT	CASRRALNTEAFF
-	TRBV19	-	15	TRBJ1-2	TGTGCCAGTAGTATGGGCCGGGACCTAAACTATGGCTACACCTTC	CASSMGRDLNYGYTF
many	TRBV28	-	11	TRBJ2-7	TGTGCCAGCAGCCTGAATTACGAGCAGTACTTC	CASSLNYEQYF
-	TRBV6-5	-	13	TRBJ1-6	TGTGCCAGCAGTTACTCCAGGGTATCACCCCTCCACTTT	CASSYSRVSPLHF
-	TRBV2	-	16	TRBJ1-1	TGTGCCAGCAAAGACCCGGGGGGGGAGAAAGGCCCTGAAGCTTTCTTT	CASKDPGGEKGPEAFF
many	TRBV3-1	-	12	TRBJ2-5	TGTGCCAGCAGCCTTAGGCGGGAGACCCAGTACTTC	CASSLRRETQYF